This record covers a single T cell receptor beta chain. There are 14 residues in the CDR3. Trimming shortened V by 1 base and J by 8 bases, and 14 bases separated the two germline ends. CDR1 is LGHDT and CDR2 is YNNKEL in the germline V gene (reference sequence). The data belong to a study of control samples from healthy donors and cancer patients. Only in-frame clones appear in the TCRdb table, and some are missing; sequencing was by immunoSEQ multiplex PCR. The repertoire consists of roughly 64,000 clones, with approximately 90% occurring once and the leading ten covering roughly 1.2%. Sequencing was carried out using PBMCs. The receptor was isolated from a woman between 50 and 59 years old with colorectal cancer. The rearrangement links TRBV3-1 (or the pseudogene TRBV3-2) to TRBJ1-2; no reliable D call. Here the CDR3 reads CASSQGSSPEGYTF. The CDR3 nucleotides are TGTGCCAGCAGCCAAGGGTCCAGCCCAGAGGGCTACACCTTC.